These 3 T cell receptor beta chains were sequenced from one sample in a study of shared clonotypes between healthy human individuals. Using immunoSEQ multiplex PCR, the repertoire was profiled, and TCRdb retains in-frame clones only, with some absent. Here the sample spans more than 500,000 clones, more than 95% being singletons. Sequenced input: naive CD4+ T cells sorted from blood. Subset given: CD45RA+ positively selected. Receptors originate from a woman in her 30s in good health.

The CDR3 sequence is CASSNTGGPHEQYF. CDR3 nucleotides: TGCGCCAGCAGTAATACAGGGGGCCCCCACGAGCAGTACTTC. The genes are TRBV5-1 and TRBJ2-7, with 9 bases fitting TRBD1. Germline V gene data show CDR1 as SGHRS and CDR2 as YFSETQ. The CDR3 consists of 14 residues. Trimming at V came to 5 bases and at J to 5 bases, leaving 8 bases not matched to a gene.

The chain couples TRBV28 to TRBJ2-1; no definite D call. CDR3 size: 12 residues. The ends were cut back, 7 bases at V and 5 bases at J, with 9 bases in the middle. Germline CDR1 is MDHEN and CDR2 is SYDVKM. The CDR3 DNA sequence: TGTGCCAGCAATCTTAGGAACAATGAGCAGTTCTTC. Protein: CASNLRNNEQFF.

This clone came up once. V usage is TRBV5-1 and J usage is TRBJ2-7, with TRBD2 identical over 9 bases. The CDR3 consists of 15 residues. Losses at the gene ends were 4 bases for V and 1 base for J; bases not matched to a gene: 6. Germline V gives CDR1 SGHRS, CDR2 YFSETQ. CDR3 sequence reads: CASSRAGGKSYEQYF. As DNA, the CDR3 is TGCGCCAGCAGCCGAGCGGGAGGAAAGTCCTACGAGCAGTACTTC.